This is a list of T cell receptor beta chains from one sample in a study of blood T cell repertoires in COVID-19. Profiled with immunoSEQ multiplex PCR; TCRdb holds only in-frame clones, not every one. The table has 60,000 to 90,000 clones, 80% to 90% seen once. Sequencing input: peripheral blood. The source is a man in his 60s with COVID-19, enrolled during active disease. The CDR3 runs from the conserved cysteine through the conserved F or W. Fields, in order: clone size, D gene, J gene, V gene, CDR3 DNA, CDR3 protein. The D gene is left open where the match is weak. Expanded clones are given a class, and other clones once, few, many or no size at all.

once . TRBJ1-2 TRBV5-1 TGCGCCAGCAGCAGGGACTCAGCCTACTCCTATGGCTACACCTTC CASSRDSAYSYGYTF
. TRBD1 TRBJ2-7 TRBV18 TGTGCCAGCTCGCTTGGGACAGGGGAAATCTACGAGCAGTACTTC CASSLGTGEIYEQYF
. . TRBJ2-3 TRBV18 TGTGCCAGCTCACCACCTTTCGGTACAGATACGCAGTATTTT CASSPPFGTDTQYF
few TRBD1 TRBJ1-5 TRBV7-9 TGTGCCAGCAGCGGCACAGGGGGAGGGCAGCCCCAGCATTTT CASSGTGGGQPQHF
. . TRBJ1-1 TRBV7-9 TGTGCCAGCAGCTTAGGTGGAACGGGGGGCTGGGACACTGAAGCTTTCTTT CASSLGGTGGWDTEAFF
once TRBD2 TRBJ2-7 TRBV7-9 TGTGCCTTCCGGCGGGGGGACTCCTACGAGCAGTACTTC CAFRRGDSYEQYF
once . TRBJ2-3 TRBV7-9 TGTGCCAGCAGCTCCCGATTAGGAGGCCCTCAGAGGGCAGATACGCAGTATTTT CASSSRLGGPQRADTQYF
. TRBD1 TRBJ1-5 TRBV6-5 TGTGCCAGCAGTAGGGACAGGGGGAATCAGCCCCAGCATTTT CASSRDRGNQPQHF
. TRBD2 TRBJ2-3 TRBV18 TGTGCCAGCTCACCGGGACTAGCGGGAGGTTTTGGCACAGATACGCAGTATTTT CASSPGLAGGFGTDTQYF
. . TRBJ1-3 TRBV6-2/TRBV6-3 TGTGCCAGCAGTTCCTCACCTAGTTTCTCTGGAAACACCATATATTTT CASSSSPSFSGNTIYF
. TRBD1 TRBJ1-5 TRBV28 TGTGCCAGCAGTTTAACTGACAGGGTACAGCCCCAGCATTTT CASSLTDRVQPQHF
few . TRBJ1-5 TRBV7-2 TGTGCCAGCAGCTTCAGGGGTCCGATGCAGCCCCAGCATTTT CASSFRGPMQPQHF
. . TRBJ1-2 TRBV10-3 TGTGCCATCAGCCGGACAGCGGAACGAGGGGGCTACACCTTC CAISRTAERGGYTF
. TRBD2 TRBJ2-2 TRBV2 TGTGCCAGCAGTGAAATGGGACTAGCGGGAAACACCGGGGAGCTGTTTTTT CASSEMGLAGNTGELFF
. . TRBJ2-1 TRBV2 TGTGCCAGCAGTATAGGCGTCAGGAAGCAGTTCTTC CASSIGVRKQFF
. TRBD2 TRBJ2-7 TRBV15 TGTGCCACCAGCAGAGAGCGCTTAGGGAGCGGGGGGGCGAACGAGCAGTACTTC CATSRERLGSGGANEQYF
. TRBD1 TRBJ2-4 TRBV5-4 TGTGCCAGCAGCCCGGGACAGGGGATCCCGAAAAACATTCAGTACTTC CASSPGQGIPKNIQYF
. TRBD2 TRBJ2-1 TRBV11-2 TGTGCCAGCAGCTCACCGACTAGCGGGAGGACGGGGGAGCAGTTCTTC CASSSPTSGRTGEQFF
. . TRBJ2-2 TRBV18 TGTGCCAGCTCGCAGGCACAGGTTCACACCGGGGAGCTGTTTTTT CASSQAQVHTGELFF
. . TRBJ2-6 TRBV6-6 TGTGCCAGCAGCCCCACCGACAGGAAAGGGGCCAACGTCCTGACTTTC CASSPTDRKGANVLTF
. TRBD1 TRBJ2-7 TRBV5-4 TGTGCCAGCAGCTATACAGGGGCCTACGAGCAGTACTTC CASSYTGAYEQYF
once TRBD1 TRBJ1-6 TRBV9 TGTGCCAGCAGCGTGACAGGGGGCCTTAATTCACCCCTCCACTTT CASSVTGGLNSPLHF
. . TRBJ1-6 TRBV11-1 TGTGCCAGCAGCGACGGAGGGTGGAGTTCACCCCTCCACTTT CASSDGGWSSPLHF
. TRBD2 TRBJ2-5 TRBV10-2 TGCGCCAGCAGGACTAGCGGCCAAGAGACCCAGTACTTC CASRTSGQETQYF
. . TRBJ2-5 TRBV5-1 TGCGCCAGCAGCTTGTCCAGGGAAGAGACCCAGTACTTC CASSLSREETQYF
. TRBD2 TRBJ2-1 TRBV24-1 TGTGCCACCAGTAAGGACGGGACTAACAATGAGCAGTTCTTC CATSKDGTNNEQFF
. . TRBJ1-5 TRBV2 TGTGCCAGCAGTGAAGAGGCAGGGAATCAGCCCCAGCATTTT CASSEEAGNQPQHF
. TRBD1 TRBJ1-6 TRBV30 TGTGCCTGGAGTGTACAGACAGGGTCGCGGTCACCCCTCCACTTT CAWSVQTGSRSPLHF
. . TRBJ2-7 TRBV6-2/TRBV6-3 TGTGCCAGCAGTTCACTTTTTCGGCAGTACTTC CASSSLFRQYF
once . TRBJ2-5 TRBV7-9 TGTGCCAGCAGCTTACGGCAGGCCAGGCTCCAAGAGACCCAGTACTTC CASSLRQARLQETQYF
. TRBD1 TRBJ1-2 TRBV5-4 TGTGCCAGCAGCCGGACGGACAGGGGGCTTAGCTACACCTTC CASSRTDRGLSYTF
. TRBD2 TRBJ2-1 TRBV9 TGTGCCAGCAGCGCACCCGGGACTACAATTCAGGAGCAGTTCTTC CASSAPGTTIQEQFF
. TRBD2 TRBJ2-1 TRBV3-1/TRBV3-2 TGTGCCAGCAGCCAAGTAGCGGGGAGTAACAATGAGCAGTTCTTC CASSQVAGSNNEQFF
once TRBD1 TRBJ1-2 TRBV6-1 TGTGCCAGCAGTGAACAGACAGGGTATGGCTACACCTTC CASSEQTGYGYTF
. TRBD1 TRBJ1-1 TRBV7-9 TGTGCCAGCAGCACACGACAGGGCGAGACTGAAGCTTTCTTT CASSTRQGETEAFF
. TRBD1 TRBJ1-6 TRBV18 TGTGCCAGCTCAACTACAGGGGACTATAATTCACCCCTCCACTTT CASSTTGDYNSPLHF
. TRBD1 TRBJ1-5 TRBV6-5 TGTGCCAGCAGTTCGGACAGGGATACTCAGCCCCAGCATTTT CASSSDRDTQPQHF
many . TRBJ1-1 TRBV29-1 TGCAGCGTGCCCCCTGTAGATCTCACTGAAGCTTTCTTT CSVPPVDLTEAFF
once . TRBJ1-5 TRBV21-1 TGTGCCAGCAGCAAAAAAAGGGACAGTAGCAATCAGCCCCAGCATTTT CASSKKRDSSNQPQHF
. . TRBJ1-6 TRBV6-1 TGTGCCAGCAGTAAAGCGCCGGACAGCTTTTCACCCCTCCACTTT CASSKAPDSFSPLHF
few . TRBJ2-5 TRBV9 TGTGCCAGCAGCGTAGACAACCAAGAGACCCAGTACTTC CASSVDNQETQYF
once TRBD2 TRBJ2-1 TRBV19 TGTGCCAGTATAGCGGGAGCGGGATACAATGAGCAGTTCTTC CASIAGAGYNEQFF
. . TRBJ1-5 TRBV19 TGTGCCAGTAGTCGACAGGCCTCCTCCTCGATAGCAAATCAGCCCCAGCATTTT CASSRQASSSIANQPQHF
. TRBD2 TRBJ2-1 TRBV5-1 TGCGCCAGCAGGGCACTAGCGGGAAACAATGAGCAGTTCTTC CASRALAGNNEQFF
. TRBD2 TRBJ2-4 TRBV5-4 TGTGCCAGCAGCTTGGGGGGGGGACTAGCCAAAAACATTCAGTACTTC CASSLGGGLAKNIQYF
. . TRBJ1-6 TRBV19 TGTGCCAGTAGTATCAATCCGGACAGCTCCTATAATTCACCCCTCCACTTT CASSINPDSSYNSPLHF
. TRBD2 TRBJ2-7 TRBV6-5 TGTGCCAGCATTCATCTGGGGAGGGGAGCCCACGAGCAGTACTTC CASIHLGRGAHEQYF
few . TRBJ2-1 TRBV15 TGTGCCACCGGACTCCAGGTGACCAATGAGCAGTTCTTC CATGLQVTNEQFF
. . TRBJ1-2 TRBV2 TGTGCCAGCCCCCAAGGACAGTACTATGGCTACACCTTC CASPQGQYYGYTF
. . TRBJ1-4 TRBV30 TGTGCCTGGAGTGCCGAGGTCGGGGGCGGGGGAAGTGAAAAACTGTTTTTT CAWSAEVGGGGSEKLFF